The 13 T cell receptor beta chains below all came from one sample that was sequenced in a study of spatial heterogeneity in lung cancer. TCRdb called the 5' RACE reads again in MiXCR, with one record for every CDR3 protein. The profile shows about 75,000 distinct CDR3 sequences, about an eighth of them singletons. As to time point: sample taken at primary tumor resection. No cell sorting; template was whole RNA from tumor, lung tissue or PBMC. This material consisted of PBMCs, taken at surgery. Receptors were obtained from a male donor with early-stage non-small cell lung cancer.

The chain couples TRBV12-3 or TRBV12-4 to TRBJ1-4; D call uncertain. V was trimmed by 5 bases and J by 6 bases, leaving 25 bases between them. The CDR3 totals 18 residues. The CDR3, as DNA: TGTGCCAGCAGTGCGGCTCAAGACGGTGTATTCGAGGATGAAAAACTGTTTTTT. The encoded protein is CASSAAQDGVFEDEKLFF.

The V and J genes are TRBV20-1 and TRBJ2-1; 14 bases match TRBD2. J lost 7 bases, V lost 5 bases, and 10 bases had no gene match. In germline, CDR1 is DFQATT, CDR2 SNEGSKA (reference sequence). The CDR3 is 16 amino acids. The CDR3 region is CSAPSGLAGVGNEQFF. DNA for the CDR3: TGCAGTGCTCCATCGGGACTAGCGGGAGTAGGGAATGAGCAGTTCTTC.

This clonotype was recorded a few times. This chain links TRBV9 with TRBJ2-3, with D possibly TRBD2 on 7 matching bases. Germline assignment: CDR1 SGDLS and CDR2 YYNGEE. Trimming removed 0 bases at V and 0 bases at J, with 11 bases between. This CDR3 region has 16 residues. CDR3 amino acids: CASSVAAGASTDTQYF. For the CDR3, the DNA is TGTGCCAGCAGCGTAGCCGCGGGGGCGAGCACAGATACGCAGTATTTT.

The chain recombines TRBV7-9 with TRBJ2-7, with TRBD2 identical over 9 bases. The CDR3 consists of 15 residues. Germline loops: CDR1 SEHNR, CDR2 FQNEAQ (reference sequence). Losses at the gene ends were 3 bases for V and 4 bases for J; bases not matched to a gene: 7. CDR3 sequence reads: CASSFAGTSQYEQYF. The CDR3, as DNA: TGTGCCAGCAGCTTCGCCGGGACTAGCCAGTACGAGCAGTACTTC.

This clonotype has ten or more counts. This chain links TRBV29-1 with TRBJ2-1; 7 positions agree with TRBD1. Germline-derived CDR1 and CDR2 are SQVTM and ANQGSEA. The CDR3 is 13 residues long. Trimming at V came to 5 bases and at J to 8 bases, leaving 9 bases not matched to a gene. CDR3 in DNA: TGCAGCGTTTTGGAAGGGGGCGGCGATGAGCAGTTCTTC. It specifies CSVLEGGGDEQFF.

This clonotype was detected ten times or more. The CDR3 bases are TGCGCCAGCAGCCTCCCCGGCACGGGACCCTACGAGCAGTACTTC. Its translation: CASSLPGTGPYEQYF. The chain employs TRBV4-1 and TRBJ2-7; either TRBD1 or TRBD2 may supply D (5 bases each). The ends were cut back, 4 bases at V and 2 bases at J, with 15 bases in the middle. The CDR3 is made up of 15 amino acids. The germline V gene encodes CDR1 MGHRA and CDR2 YSYEKL.

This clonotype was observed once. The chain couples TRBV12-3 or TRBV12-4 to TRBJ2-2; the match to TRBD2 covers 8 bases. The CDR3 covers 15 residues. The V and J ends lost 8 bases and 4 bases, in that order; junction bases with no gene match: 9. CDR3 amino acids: CASREAGVGTGELFF. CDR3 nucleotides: TGTGCCAGCCGTGAAGCGGGAGTGGGCACCGGGGAGCTGTTTTTT.

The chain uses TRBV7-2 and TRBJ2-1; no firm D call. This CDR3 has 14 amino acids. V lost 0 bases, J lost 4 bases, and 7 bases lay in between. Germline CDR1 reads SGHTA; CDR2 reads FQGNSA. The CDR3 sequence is CASSLAPHYNEQFF. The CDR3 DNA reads TGTGCCAGCAGCTTAGCACCTCATTACAATGAGCAGTTCTTC.

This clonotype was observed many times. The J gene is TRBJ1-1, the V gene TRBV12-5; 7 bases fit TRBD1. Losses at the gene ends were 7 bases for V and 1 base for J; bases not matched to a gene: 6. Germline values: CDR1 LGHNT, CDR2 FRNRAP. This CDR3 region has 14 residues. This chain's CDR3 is CASASGQTNTEAFF. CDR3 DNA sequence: TGTGCTAGTGCCTCGGGACAGACGAACACTGAAGCTTTCTTT.

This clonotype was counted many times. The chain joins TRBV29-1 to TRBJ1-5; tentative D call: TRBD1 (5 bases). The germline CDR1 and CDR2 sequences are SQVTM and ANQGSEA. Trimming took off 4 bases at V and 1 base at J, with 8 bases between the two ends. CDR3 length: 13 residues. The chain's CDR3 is CSVVGQSNQPQHF. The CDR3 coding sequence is TGCAGCGTTGTGGGGCAAAGCAATCAGCCCCAGCATTTT.

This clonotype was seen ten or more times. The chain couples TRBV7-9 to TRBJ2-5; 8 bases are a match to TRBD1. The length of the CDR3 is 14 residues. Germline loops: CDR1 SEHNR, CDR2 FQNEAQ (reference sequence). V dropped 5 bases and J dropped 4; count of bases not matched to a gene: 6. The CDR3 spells CASSPQGAGETQYF. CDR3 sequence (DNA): TGTGCCAGCAGCCCCCAGGGGGCGGGAGAGACCCAGTACTTC.

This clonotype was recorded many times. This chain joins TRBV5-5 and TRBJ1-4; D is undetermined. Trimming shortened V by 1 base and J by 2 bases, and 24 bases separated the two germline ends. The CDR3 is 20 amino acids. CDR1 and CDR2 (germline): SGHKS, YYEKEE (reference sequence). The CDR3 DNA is TGTGCCAGCAGCTTGTCTGTCCGTACCATCGGCGGCGGGACTAATGAAAAACTGTTTTTT. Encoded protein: CASSLSVRTIGGGTNEKLFF.

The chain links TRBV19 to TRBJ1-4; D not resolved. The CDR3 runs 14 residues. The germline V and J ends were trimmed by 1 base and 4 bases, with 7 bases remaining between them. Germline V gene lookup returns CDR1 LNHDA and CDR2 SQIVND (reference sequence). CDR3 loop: CASSIVILNEKLFF. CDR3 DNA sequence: TGTGCCAGTAGTATAGTCATCCTTAATGAAAAACTGTTTTTT.